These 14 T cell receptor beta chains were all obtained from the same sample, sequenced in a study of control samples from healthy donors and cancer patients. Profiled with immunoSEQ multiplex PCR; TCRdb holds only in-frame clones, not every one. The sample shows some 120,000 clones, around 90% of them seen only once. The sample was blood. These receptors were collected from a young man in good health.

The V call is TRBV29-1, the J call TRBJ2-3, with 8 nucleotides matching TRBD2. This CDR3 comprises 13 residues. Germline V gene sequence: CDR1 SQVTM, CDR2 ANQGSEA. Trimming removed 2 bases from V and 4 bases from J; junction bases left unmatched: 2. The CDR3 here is CSVEIGGADTQYF. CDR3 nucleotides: TGCAGCGTTGAAATCGGGGGGGCAGATACGCAGTATTTT.

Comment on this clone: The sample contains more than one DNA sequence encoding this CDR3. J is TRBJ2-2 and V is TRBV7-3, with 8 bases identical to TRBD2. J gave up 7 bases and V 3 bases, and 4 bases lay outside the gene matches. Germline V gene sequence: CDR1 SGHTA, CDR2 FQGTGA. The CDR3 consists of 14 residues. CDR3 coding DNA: TGTGCCAGCAGCTTGAGCGGGGGTGGCGGGGAGCTGTTTTTT. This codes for CASSLSGGGGELFF. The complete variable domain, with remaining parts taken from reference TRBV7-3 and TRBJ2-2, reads GAGVSQTPSNKVTEKGKYVELRCDPISGHTALYWYRQSLGQGPEFLIYFQGTGAADDSGLPNDRFFAVRPEGSVSTLKIQRTERGDSAVYLCASSLSGGGGELFFGEGSRLTVL.

The CDR3 region is CASSSFKGQPSYEQYF. For the CDR3, the DNA is TGTGCCAGCAGCTCCTTCAAGGGACAGCCCTCCTACGAGCAGTACTTC. The rearrangement links TRBV3-1 (or the pseudogene TRBV3-2) to TRBJ2-7; 7 positions agree with TRBD1. From germline, CDR1 is LGHDT and CDR2 YNNKEL (reference sequence). The CDR3 runs to 16 residues. With 5 bases clipped from V and 0 bases from J, the junction kept 10 bases outside the gene matches.

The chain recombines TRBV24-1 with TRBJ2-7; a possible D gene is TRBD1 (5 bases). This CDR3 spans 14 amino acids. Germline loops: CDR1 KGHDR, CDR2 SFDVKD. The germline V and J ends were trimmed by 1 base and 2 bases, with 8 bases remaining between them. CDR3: CATSDLGVAYEQYV. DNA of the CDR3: TGTGCCACCAGTGATTTAGGGGTAGCCTACGAGCAGTACGTC.

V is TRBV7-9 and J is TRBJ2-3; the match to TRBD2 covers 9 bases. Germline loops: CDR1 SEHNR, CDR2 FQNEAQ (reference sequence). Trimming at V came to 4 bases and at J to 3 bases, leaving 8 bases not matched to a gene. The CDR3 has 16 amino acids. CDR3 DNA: TGTGCCAGCAGCTCCTCGCGCGGGGGGGCGACAGATACGCAGTATTTT. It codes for CASSSSRGGATDTQYF.

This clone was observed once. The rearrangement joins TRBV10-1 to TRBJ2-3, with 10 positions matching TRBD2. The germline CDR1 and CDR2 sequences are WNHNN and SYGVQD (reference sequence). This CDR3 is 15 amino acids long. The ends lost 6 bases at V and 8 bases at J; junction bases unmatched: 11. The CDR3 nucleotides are TGCGCCAGCAGCGAACTAGCGGGGACCTTAGGTACGCAGTATTTT. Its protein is CASSELAGTLGTQYF.

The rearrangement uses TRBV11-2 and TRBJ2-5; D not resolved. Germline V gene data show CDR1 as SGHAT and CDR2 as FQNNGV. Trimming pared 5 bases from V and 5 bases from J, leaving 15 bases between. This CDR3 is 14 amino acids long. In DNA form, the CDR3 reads TGTGCCAGCAGCCCCCCAGACGATGGGGAGACCCAGTACTTC. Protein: CASSPPDDGETQYF.

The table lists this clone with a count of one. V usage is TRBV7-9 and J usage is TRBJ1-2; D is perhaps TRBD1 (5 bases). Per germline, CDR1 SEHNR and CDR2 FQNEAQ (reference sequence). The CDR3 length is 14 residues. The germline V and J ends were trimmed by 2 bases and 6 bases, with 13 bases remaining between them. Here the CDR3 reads CASSLTGGDNGYTF. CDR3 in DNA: TGTGCCAGCAGCTTAACCGGGGGAGATAATGGCTACACCTTC.

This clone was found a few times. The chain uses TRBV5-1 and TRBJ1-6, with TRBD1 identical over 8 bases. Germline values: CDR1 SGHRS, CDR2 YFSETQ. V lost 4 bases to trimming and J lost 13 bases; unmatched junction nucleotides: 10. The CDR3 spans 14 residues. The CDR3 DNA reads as TGCGCCAGCAGCCCAGGACAGGGCGAAGCGCCCCTCCACTTT. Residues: CASSPGQGEAPLHF. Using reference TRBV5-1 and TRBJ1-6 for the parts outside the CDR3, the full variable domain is KAGVTQTPRYLIKTRGQQVTLSCSPISGHRSVSWYQQTPGQGLQFLFEYFSETQRNKGNFPGRFSGRQFSNSRSEMNVSTLELGDSALYLCASSPGQGEAPLHFGNGTRLTVT.

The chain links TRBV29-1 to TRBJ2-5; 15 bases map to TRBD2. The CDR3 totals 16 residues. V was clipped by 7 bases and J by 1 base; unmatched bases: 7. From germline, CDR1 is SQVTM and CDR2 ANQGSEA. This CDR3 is CSDLGLAGGPQETQYF. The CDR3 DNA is TGCAGCGACTTGGGACTAGCGGGAGGTCCCCAAGAGACCCAGTACTTC.

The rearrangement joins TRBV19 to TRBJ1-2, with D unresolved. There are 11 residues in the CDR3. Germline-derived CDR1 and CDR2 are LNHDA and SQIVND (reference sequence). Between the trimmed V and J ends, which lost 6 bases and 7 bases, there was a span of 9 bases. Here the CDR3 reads CASSRSGGYTF. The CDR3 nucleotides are TGTGCCAGTAGCCGGAGTGGTGGCTACACCTTC. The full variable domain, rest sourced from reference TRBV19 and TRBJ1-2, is DGGITQSPKYLFRKEGQNVTLSCEQNLNHDAMYWYRQDPGQGLRLIYYSQIVNDFQKGDIAEGYSVSREKKESFPLTVTSAQKNPTAFYLCASSRSGGYTFGSGTRLTVV.

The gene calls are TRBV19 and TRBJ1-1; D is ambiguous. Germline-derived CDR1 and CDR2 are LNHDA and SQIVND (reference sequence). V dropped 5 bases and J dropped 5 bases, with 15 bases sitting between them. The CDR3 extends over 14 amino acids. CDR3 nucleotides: TGTGCCAGTAGTGCTTCGCTTGGAGGGACTGAAGCTTTCTTT. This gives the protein CASSASLGGTEAFF.

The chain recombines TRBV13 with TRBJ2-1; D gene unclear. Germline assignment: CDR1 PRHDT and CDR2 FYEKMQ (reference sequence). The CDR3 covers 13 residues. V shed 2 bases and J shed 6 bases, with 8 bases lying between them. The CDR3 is CASSLSAANEQFF. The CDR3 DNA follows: TGTGCCAGCAGCTTATCGGCCGCCAATGAGCAGTTCTTC.

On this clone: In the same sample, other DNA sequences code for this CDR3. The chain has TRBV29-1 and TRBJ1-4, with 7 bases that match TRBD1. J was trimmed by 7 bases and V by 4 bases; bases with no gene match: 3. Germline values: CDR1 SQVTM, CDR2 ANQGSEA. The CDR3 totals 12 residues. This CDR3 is CSVGQGGEKLFF. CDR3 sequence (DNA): TGCAGCGTTGGACAGGGCGGTGAAAAACTGTTTTTT.